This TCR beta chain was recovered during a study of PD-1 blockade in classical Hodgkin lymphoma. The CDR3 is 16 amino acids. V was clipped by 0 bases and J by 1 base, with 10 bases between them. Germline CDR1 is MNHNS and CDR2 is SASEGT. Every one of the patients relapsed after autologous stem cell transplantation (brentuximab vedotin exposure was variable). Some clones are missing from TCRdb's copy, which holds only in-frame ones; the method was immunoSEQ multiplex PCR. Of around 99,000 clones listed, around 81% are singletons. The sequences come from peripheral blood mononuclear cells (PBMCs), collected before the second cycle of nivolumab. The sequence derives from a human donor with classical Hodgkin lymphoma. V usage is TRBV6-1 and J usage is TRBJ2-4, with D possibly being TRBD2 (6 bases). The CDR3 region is CASSEAREAAKNIQYF. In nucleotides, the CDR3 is TGTGCCAGCAGTGAAGCGCGGGAAGCGGCCAAAAACATTCAGTACTTC.